The entry below describes one T cell receptor (beta chain). Its specificity is unknown. This sample is part of a study of tumor-infiltrating lymphocytes in primary liver carcinoma. Study at large: Patients comprised men and women whose ages fell between 30 and 69 years.

The study co-extracted DNA and RNA from around 20-30 mg of unsorted bulk tissue. Uniformly, tumor samples exhibited a viable tumor cell fraction exceeding 75%. CDR3 length equals 15 residues. Germline loops: CDR1 GTSNPN, CDR2 SVGIG (reference sequence). Trimming took 2 bases from V and 6 from J; bases not matched to a gene: 9. Study outcomes and limitations: Relative to tumor region pairs, the tumor-adjacent and tumor-blood pairs showed overlap that was lower. Only about 8-24% of top clones occurred in every one of the five tumor regions.

A primer matching the constant region was used to make TCR beta cDNA from about 500 ng of total RNA. Three nested multiplex PCR rounds of slightly modified ARM-PCR generated TCR beta libraries. TRBV1-TRBV30 forward primers and a C-beta reverse primer were used in the first two PCR rounds, which each ran for about 11 cycles. One entry per CDR3 protein results from TCRdb running MiXCR on the multiplex PCR reads. The data hold roughly 70,000 distinct CDR3 sequences, with roughly two thirds observed a single time. V gene TRBV30 combines with J gene TRBJ2-5; 10 bases match TRBD1. The sequence came from a man between 35 and 55 years old with primary liver carcinoma and hepatitis B virus infection. Sequenced: liver tumor tissue from sampling region 4. Specified subset: tumor region T4, right-lateral pole. CDR3 loop: CAWSPRDRGVKTQYF. CDR3 coding DNA: TGTGCCTGGAGTCCCCGGGACAGGGGTGTGAAGACCCAGTACTTC.